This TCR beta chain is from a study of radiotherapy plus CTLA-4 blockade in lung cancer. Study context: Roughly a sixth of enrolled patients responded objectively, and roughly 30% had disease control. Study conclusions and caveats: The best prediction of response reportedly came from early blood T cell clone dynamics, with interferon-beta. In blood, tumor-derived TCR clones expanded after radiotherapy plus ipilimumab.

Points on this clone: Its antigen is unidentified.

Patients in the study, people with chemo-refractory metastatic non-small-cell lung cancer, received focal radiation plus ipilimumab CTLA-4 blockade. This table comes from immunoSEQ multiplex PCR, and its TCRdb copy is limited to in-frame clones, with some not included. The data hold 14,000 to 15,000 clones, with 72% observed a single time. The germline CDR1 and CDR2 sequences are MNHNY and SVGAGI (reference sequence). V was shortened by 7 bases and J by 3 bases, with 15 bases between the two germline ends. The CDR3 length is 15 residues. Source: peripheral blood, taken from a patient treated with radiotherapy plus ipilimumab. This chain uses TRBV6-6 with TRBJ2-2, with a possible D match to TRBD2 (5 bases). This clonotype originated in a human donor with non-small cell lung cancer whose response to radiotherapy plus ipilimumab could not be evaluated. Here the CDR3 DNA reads TGTGCCAGCATGGTCGCCCGGGGATACACCGGGGAGCTGTTTTTT. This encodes CASMVARGYTGELFF.